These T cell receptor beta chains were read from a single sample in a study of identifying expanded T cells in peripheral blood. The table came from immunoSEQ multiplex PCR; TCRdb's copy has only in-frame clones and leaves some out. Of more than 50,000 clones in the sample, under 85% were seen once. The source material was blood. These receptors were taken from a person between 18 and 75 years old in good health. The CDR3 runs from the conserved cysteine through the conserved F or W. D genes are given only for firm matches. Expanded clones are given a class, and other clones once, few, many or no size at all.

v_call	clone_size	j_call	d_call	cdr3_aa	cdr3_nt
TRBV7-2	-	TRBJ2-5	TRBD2	CASNTGLAETQYF	TGTGCCAGCAACACGGGACTAGCGGAGACCCAGTACTTC
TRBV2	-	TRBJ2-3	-	CASSARSALTDTQYF	TGTGCCAGCAGTGCCAGGTCGGCCCTCACAGATACGCAGTATTTT
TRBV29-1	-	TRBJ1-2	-	CSVEDQGWLGGYTF	TGCAGCGTTGAAGACCAGGGGTGGTTGGGTGGCTACACCTTC
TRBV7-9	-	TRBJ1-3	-	CASSLDAAGNTIYF	TGTGCCAGCAGCTTAGACGCTGCTGGAAACACCATATATTTT
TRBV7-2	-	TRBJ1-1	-	CASSAQGWTEAFF	TGTGCCAGCAGCGCACAGGGATGGACTGAAGCTTTCTTT
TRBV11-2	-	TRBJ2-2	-	CASSSLPMGLGELFF	TGTGCCAGCAGCTCTCTCCCCATGGGGCTCGGGGAGCTGTTTTTT
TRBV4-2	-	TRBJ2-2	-	CASSGRQGISTGELFF	TGTGCCAGCAGCGGGCGGCAGGGGATTAGCACCGGGGAGCTGTTTTTT
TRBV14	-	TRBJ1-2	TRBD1	CASSQGYRGSYGYTF	TGTGCCAGCAGCCAAGGTTACAGGGGATCCTATGGCTACACCTTC
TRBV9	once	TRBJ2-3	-	CASSPLILLSSTDTQYF	TGTGCCAGCAGCCCCTTAATCTTGCTATCTAGCACAGATACGCAGTATTTT
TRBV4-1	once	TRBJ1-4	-	CASSLSSREHEKLFF	TGCGCCAGCAGCCTTTCCTCTCGGGAACATGAAAAACTGTTTTTT
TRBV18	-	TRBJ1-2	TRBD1	CASSPGTGIPYGYTF	TGTGCCAGCTCGCCCGGGACAGGAATACCCTATGGCTACACCTTC
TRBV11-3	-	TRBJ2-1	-	CASSRLDNEQFF	TGTGCCAGCAGCAGACTAGACAATGAGCAGTTCTTC
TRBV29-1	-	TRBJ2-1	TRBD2	CSVEKLAGGTYNEQFF	TGCAGCGTTGAAAAGCTCGCGGGAGGAACCTACAATGAGCAGTTCTTC
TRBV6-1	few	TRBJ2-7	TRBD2	CASRTGGSSYEQYF	TGTGCCAGCAGAACGGGGGGAAGCTCCTACGAGCAGTACTTC
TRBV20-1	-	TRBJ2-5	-	CSARDGGTQYF	TGCAGTGCTAGAGATGGAGGGACCCAGTACTTC
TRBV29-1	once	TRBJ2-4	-	CSARGGAKNIQYF	TGCAGTGCGAGGGGTGGGGCCAAAAACATTCAGTACTTC
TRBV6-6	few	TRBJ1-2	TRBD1	CASSYAGQRNYGYTF	TGTGCCAGCAGTTACGCGGGACAGCGCAACTATGGCTACACCTTC
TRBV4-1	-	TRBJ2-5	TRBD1	CASSEGGRETQYF	TGCGCCAGCAGCGAAGGGGGCAGGGAGACCCAGTACTTC
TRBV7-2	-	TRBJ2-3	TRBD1	CASSLASQGARGDTQYF	TGTGCCAGCAGCTTAGCTTCCCAGGGGGCAAGGGGAGATACGCAGTATTTT
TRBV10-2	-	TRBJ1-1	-	CASSAGLSEAFF	TGCGCCAGCAGTGCTGGGTTGTCTGAAGCTTTCTTT
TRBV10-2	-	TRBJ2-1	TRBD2	CASRAGGPLSFDEQFF	TGCGCCAGCAGAGCGGGAGGGCCGCTATCATTCGATGAGCAGTTCTTC
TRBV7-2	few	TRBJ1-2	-	CASSSREGQAIPYTF	TGTGCCAGCAGCTCGAGGGAAGGACAAGCCATCCCCTACACCTTC
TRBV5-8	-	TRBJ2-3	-	CASSLLEGRGTDTQYF	TGTGCCAGCAGCTTATTGGAGGGGCGCGGCACAGATACGCAGTATTTT
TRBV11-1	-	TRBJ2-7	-	CASSLVTGAYEQYF	TGTGCCAGCAGCTTAGTGACCGGAGCCTACGAGCAGTACTTC